This TCR beta chain stems from a study of T cells in Graves' hyperthyroidism and ophthalmopathy. This clonotype was detected many times. RNA transcripts were the template for amplifying TCR beta CDR3 regions. RT-PCR in the first round (using the HTBI primer set) targeted the TCR CDR3. TCRdb ran MiXCR on the multiplex PCR reads and lists one entry per CDR3 protein. The sample consists of more than 300,000 distinct CDR3 sequences, approximately 18% of them appearing once. Sequenced material: blood. This sequence was found in a woman aged 25 to 39 with Graves' hyperthyroidism that later progressed to Graves' ophthalmopathy.

CDR3 protein: CASSLVQGQYF. In nucleotides, the CDR3 is TGTGCCAGCAGCTTAGTCCAAGGGCAGTACTTC. V usage is TRBV11-2 and J usage is TRBJ2-7; D unresolved. This CDR3 comprises 11 residues. Per the germline V gene, CDR1 is SGHAT and CDR2 is FQNNGV. V was trimmed by 1 base and J by 9 bases, leaving 7 bases between them.